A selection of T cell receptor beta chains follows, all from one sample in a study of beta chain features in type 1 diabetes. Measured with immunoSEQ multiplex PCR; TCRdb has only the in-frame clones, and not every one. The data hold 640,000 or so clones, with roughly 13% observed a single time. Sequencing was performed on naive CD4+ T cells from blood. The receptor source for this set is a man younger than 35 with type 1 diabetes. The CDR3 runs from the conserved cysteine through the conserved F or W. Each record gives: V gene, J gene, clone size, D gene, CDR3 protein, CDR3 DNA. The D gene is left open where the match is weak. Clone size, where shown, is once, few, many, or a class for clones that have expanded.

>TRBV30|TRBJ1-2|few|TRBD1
CAWISGQAYGYTF
TGTGCCTGGATTTCGGGACAGGCTTATGGCTACACCTTC
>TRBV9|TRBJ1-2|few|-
CASSVESGYGYTF
TGTGCCAGCAGCGTAGAATCGGGGTATGGCTACACCTTC
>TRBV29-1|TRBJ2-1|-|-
CTTGRRILDEQFF
TGCACCACGGGACGCCGCATTTTGGATGAGCAGTTCTTC
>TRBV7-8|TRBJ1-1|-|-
CASSSQGATEAFF
TGTGCCAGCAGCTCACAGGGAGCCACTGAAGCTTTCTTT
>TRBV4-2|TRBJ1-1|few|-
CASSRDEDSTEAFF
TGTGCCAGCAGCCGGGACGAGGATAGCACTGAAGCTTTCTTT
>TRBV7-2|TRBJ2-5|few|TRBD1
CASSFKGAETQYF
TGTGCCAGCAGCTTTAAGGGGGCGGAGACCCAGTACTTC
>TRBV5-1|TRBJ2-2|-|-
CASDGGGQTNTGELFF
TGCGCCAGCGACGGCGGGGGACAGACGAACACCGGGGAGCTGTTTTTT
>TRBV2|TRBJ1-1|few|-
CATKRGTSNTEAFF
TGTGCCACCAAACGGGGCACATCGAACACTGAAGCTTTCTTT
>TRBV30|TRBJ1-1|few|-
CAWRGLDTEAFF
TGTGCCTGGAGGGGGCTCGACACTGAAGCTTTCTTT
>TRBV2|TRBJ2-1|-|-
CAIKRDEQFF
TGTGCCATAAAGAGGGATGAGCAGTTCTTC
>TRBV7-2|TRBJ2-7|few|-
CASSFGGAGYEQYF
TGTGCCAGCAGCTTTGGTGGGGCGGGCTACGAGCAGTACTTC
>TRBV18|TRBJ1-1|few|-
CASSPPANTEAFF
TGTGCCAGCTCACCACCCGCGAACACTGAAGCTTTCTTT
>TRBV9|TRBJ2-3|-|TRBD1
CASSLPGQISTDTQYF
TGTGCCAGCAGCTTGCCGGGACAGATTAGCACAGATACGCAGTATTTT
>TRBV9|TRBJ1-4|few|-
CASSNLRESGEKLFF
TGTGCCAGCAGCAACCTCAGGGAAAGCGGAGAAAAACTGTTTTTT
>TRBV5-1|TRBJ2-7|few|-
CASSPRAAVDEQYF
TGCGCCAGCAGTCCGCGCGCGGCCGTGGACGAGCAGTACTTC
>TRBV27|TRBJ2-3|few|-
CASTPGSVNTQYF
TGTGCCAGCACCCCAGGATCGGTAAATACGCAGTATTTT
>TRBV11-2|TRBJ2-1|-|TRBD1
CASSARTGVVNEQFF
TGTGCCAGCAGCGCCCGGACAGGGGTGGTCAATGAGCAGTTCTTC
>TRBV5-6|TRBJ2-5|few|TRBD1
CASSFRTGVGETQYF
TGTGCCAGCAGCTTCCGGACAGGTGTCGGGGAGACCCAGTACTTC
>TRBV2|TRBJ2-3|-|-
CASSEYGAGVTDTQYF
TGTGCCAGCAGTGAATATGGTGCAGGGGTTACAGATACGCAGTATTTT
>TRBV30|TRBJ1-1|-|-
CAWSGGGEAFF
TGTGCCTGGAGTGGGGGCGGTGAGGCTTTCTTT
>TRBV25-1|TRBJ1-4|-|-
CASSESYRAGEKLFF
TGTGCCAGCAGTGAATCGTACAGGGCAGGAGAAAAACTGTTTTTT
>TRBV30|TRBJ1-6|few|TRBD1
CAWSGIGPGQGGYAPLHF
TGTGCCTGGAGTGGGATTGGTCCCGGACAGGGTGGATACGCACCCCTCCACTTT
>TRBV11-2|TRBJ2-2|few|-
CASSSPATGELFF
TGTGCCAGCAGCTCCCCCGCCACCGGGGAGCTGTTTTTT
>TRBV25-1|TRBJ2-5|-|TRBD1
CASARTGDQETQYF
TGTGCCAGCGCCCGGACAGGGGACCAAGAGACCCAGTACTTC
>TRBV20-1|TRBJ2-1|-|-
CSARYNEQFF
TGCAGTGCTCGTTACAATGAGCAGTTCTTC
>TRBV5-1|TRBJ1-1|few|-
CASSLVDTEAFF
TGCGCCAGCAGCTTGGTCGACACTGAAGCTTTCTTT
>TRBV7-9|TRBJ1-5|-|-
CASSPISSGLFQPQHF
TGTGCCAGCAGCCCGATTTCTTCGGGCTTGTTTCAGCCCCAGCATTTT
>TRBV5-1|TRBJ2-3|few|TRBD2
CASGLAGATDTQYF
TGCGCCAGTGGACTAGCGGGGGCAACAGATACGCAGTATTTT
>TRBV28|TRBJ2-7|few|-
CASSLSEQQYF
TGTGCCAGCAGTTTATCTGAGCAGCAGTACTTC